This entry lists 16 T cell receptor beta chains sequenced from one sample in a study of blood T cell repertoires in COVID-19. Clones were read by immunoSEQ multiplex PCR, and TCRdb kept only the in-frame ones, dropping some. Here the sample spans around 120,000 clones, roughly four fifths being singletons. The sample consisted of peripheral blood. These TCRs come from a man aged 40-49 years with active or convalescent COVID-19.

The chain carries TRBV7-2 and TRBJ2-1; 8 bases are shared with TRBD2. The V gene's germline CDR1 is SGHTA and CDR2 FQGNSA. The CDR3 has 15 residues. V lost 4 bases, J lost 0 bases, and 2 bases stayed unmatched. The CDR3 is CASSSGGTSYNEQFF. Here the CDR3 DNA reads TGTGCCAGCAGCTCGGGGGGGACCTCCTACAATGAGCAGTTCTTC.

This CDR3 reads CASSNRQGTQYF. The CDR3 nucleotides read TGTGCCAGCAGTAACAGACAGGGAACGCAGTATTTT. The chain uses TRBV6-5 and TRBJ2-3, with TRBD1 matching 7 bases. With 5 bases clipped from V and 9 bases from J, the junction kept 5 bases outside the gene matches. The CDR3 spans 12 residues. Per germline, CDR1 MNHEY and CDR2 SVGAGI.

This sequence joins TRBV18 and TRBJ1-3, with D uncertain. This CDR3 has 14 amino acids. Germline-derived CDR1 and CDR2 are KGHSH and LQKENI. V lost 6 bases, J lost 8 bases, and 17 bases lay in between. The CDR3 here is CASSPGSSSDTIYF. DNA of the CDR3: TGTGCCAGCTCCCCCGGGTCCTCGTCGGACACCATATATTTT.

The V and J genes are TRBV29-1 and TRBJ2-3; 11 nucleotides align to TRBD2. V lost 1 base and J lost 6; bases outside the gene matches: 12. CDR3 length equals 17 residues. CDR1 is SQVTM and CDR2 is ANQGSEA in the germline V gene. Here the CDR3 reads CSVEGRHSSSGGDTQYF. The CDR3 DNA follows: TGCAGCGTTGAAGGGCGCCACTCCTCTAGCGGGGGGGATACGCAGTATTTT.

The chain joins TRBV5-1 to TRBJ2-2, with 9 bases matching TRBD2. The trim removed 0 bases at V and 8 bases at J, leaving 2 bases unmatched. The CDR3 contains 14 residues. The germline gives CDR1 SGHRS, CDR2 YFSETQ. CDR3 sequence reads: CASSLGTSAGELFF. For the CDR3, the DNA is TGCGCCAGCAGCTTGGGGACTAGCGCAGGGGAGCTGTTTTTT.

The rearrangement uses TRBV13 and TRBJ2-7; 13 nucleotides line up with TRBD2. The germline gives CDR1 PRHDT, CDR2 FYEKMQ (reference sequence). V shed 6 bases, J shed 5 bases, and the junction held 4 bases outside the gene matches. This CDR3 spans 14 amino acids. The chain's CDR3 is CASRRLAGGHEQYF. The DNA of the CDR3 is TGTGCCAGCAGGCGACTAGCGGGGGGCCACGAGCAGTACTTC.

This chain uses TRBV21-1 with TRBJ2-7; the D segment call TRBD2 is taken from the table without a DNA check. TRBV21-1 is listed as a pseudogene. This CDR3 region has 14 residues. The CDR3 protein is CASSKDYKTYEQYF. CDR3 in DNA: TGTGCCAGCAGCAAAGACTACAAGACCTACGAGCAGTACTTC.

By share, this clone ranks as medium-sized. The rearrangement links TRBV27 to TRBJ2-5, with TRBD2 matching over 8 bases. Germline CDR1 and CDR2: MNHEY and SMNVEV (reference sequence). CDR3 size: 15 residues. Unmatched junction bases numbered 10, after V lost 4 bases and J lost 6 bases. CDR3 in DNA: TGTGCCAGCAGTTCGGTTAGCGGGGCCCCCCAGACCCAGTACTTC. It yields the protein CASSSVSGAPQTQYF.

V usage is TRBV19 and J usage is TRBJ1-1, with 7 bases aligning to TRBD1. Germline loops: CDR1 LNHDA, CDR2 SQIVND (reference sequence). The CDR3 covers 13 residues. Germline trimming cut 4 bases from V and 6 bases from J; bases unmatched to any gene: 5. DNA for the CDR3: TGTGCCAGTAGTACTCCCGGACAGGCTGAAGCTTTCTTT. Residues: CASSTPGQAEAFF. The entire variable domain, with the rest obtained from reference TRBV19 and TRBJ1-1, is as follows: DGGITQSPKYLFRKEGQNVTLSCEQNLNHDAMYWYRQDPGQGLRLIYYSQIVNDFQKGDIAEGYSVSREKKESFPLTVTSAQKNPTAFYLCASSTPGQAEAFFGQGTRLTVV.

This sequence joins TRBV18 and TRBJ2-3, with a weak D call TRBD1 (5 bases). From germline, CDR1 is KGHSH and CDR2 LQKENI. CDR3 length: 18 amino acids. Trimming took 2 bases from V and 0 from J, leaving 18 bases between them. The CDR3 DNA reads TGTGCCAGCTCACCAAGGGGCAGGTCAGGGTCGAGCACAGATACGCAGTATTTT. Protein product: CASSPRGRSGSSTDTQYF.

This clone was seen a few times. The junction shows a germline mismatch at one end, possibly a read error. The CDR3 DNA sequence: TGTGCCAGCAGCCCTCGAAGCGGGGGGCTCACATATACGCAGTATTTT. It encodes CASSPRSGGLTYTQYF. J is TRBJ2-3 and V is TRBV7-9; TRBD2 matches 9 bases. The CDR3 totals 16 residues. Germline-derived CDR1 and CDR2 are SEHNR and FQNEAQ (reference sequence). The variable domain in full, completed from reference TRBV7-9 and TRBJ2-3, reads DTGVSQNPRHKITKRGQNVTFRCDPISEHNRLYWYRQTLGQGPEFLTYFQNEAQLEKSRLLSDRFSAERPKGSFSTLEIQRTEQGDSAMYLCASSPRSGGLTYTQYFGPGTRLTVL.

The CDR3, as DNA: TGTGCCAGCAAGAATAGCGGGGGGGCCGGATCGTACGAGCAGTACTTC. The encoded protein is CASKNSGGAGSYEQYF. The chain joins TRBV2 to TRBJ2-7, with 11 bases that match TRBD2. In germline, CDR1 is SNHLY, CDR2 FYNNEI. The CDR3 sequence is 16 residues long. The J segment lost 4 bases and the V segment lost 7 bases, leaving 12 bases of the junction unmatched.

This clone was picked up one time. The CDR3 loop reads CASSILATVSYNQPQHF. CDR3 DNA sequence: TGTGCCAGTAGTATCCTCGCGACAGTTTCCTACAATCAGCCCCAGCATTTT. This sequence joins TRBV19 and TRBJ1-5, with D tentatively TRBD1 (5 bases). V was pared by 3 bases and J by 3 bases, with 18 bases between. The CDR3 has 17 residues. Per the germline V gene, CDR1 is LNHDA and CDR2 is SQIVND (reference sequence).

This chain connects TRBV13 to TRBJ2-1; D is perhaps TRBD1 (5 bases). This CDR3 comprises 13 residues. Germline CDR1 is PRHDT and CDR2 is FYEKMQ (reference sequence). Trimming left V 2 bases short and J 8 bases short, with 10 bases between. CDR3 residues: CASSLSGIYEQFF. The CDR3, as DNA: TGTGCCAGCAGCTTATCAGGGATCTATGAGCAGTTCTTC.

The chain links TRBV15 to TRBJ1-4, with D uncertain. This CDR3 has 14 residues. Germline CDR1 LNHNV, CDR2 YYDKDF (reference sequence). V was pared by 0 bases and J by 5 bases, with 7 bases between. The CDR3, as DNA: TGTGCCACCAGCAGAGATGGGCAAAATGAAAAACTGTTTTTT. Translated: CATSRDGQNEKLFF. Full variable domain (missing parts from reference TRBV15 and TRBJ1-4): DAMVIQNPRYQVTQFGKPVTLSCSQTLNHNVMYWYQQKSSQAPKLLFHYYDKDFNNEADTPDNFQSRRPNTSFCFLDIRSPGLGDTAMYLCATSRDGQNEKLFFGSGTQLSVL.

The J gene is TRBJ1-4, the V gene TRBV12-3 or TRBV12-4, with TRBD1 identical over 7 bases. CDR3 size: 13 residues. V was pared by 10 bases and J by 5 bases, with 7 bases of the junction left unmatched. The DNA of the CDR3 is TGTGCCACCCAGGGACAGAACAATGAAAAACTGTTTTTT. This sequence encodes CATQGQNNEKLFF.